The present TCR beta chain was sequenced within a study of cytomegalovirus exposure and HLA in healthy donors. A multiplex PCR was run with 60 Vbeta primers and 13 Jbeta primers. Only in-frame clones appear in the TCRdb table, and some are missing; sequencing was by immunoSEQ multiplex PCR. This table has under 200,000 clones, roughly 85% appearing once. The germline CDR1 and CDR2 sequences are SEHNR and FQNEAQ (reference sequence). The ends were cut back, 4 bases at V and 3 bases at J, with 7 bases in the middle. CDR3 size: 14 residues. This clone was detected a few times. Healthy bone marrow donors made up the cohort.

The sample was PBMCs. This rearrangement joins TRBV7-9 to TRBJ1-6, with D unresolved. The clonotype originates from a man aged 50 to 60 in good health and CMV-seropositive. In DNA form, the CDR3 reads TGTGCCAGCAGCTCCCCGGTCTATAATTCACCCCTCCACTTT. It yields the protein CASSSPVYNSPLHF.